A single sample is the source of the 3 T cell receptor beta chains below, sequenced in a study of OX40 agonist ivuxolimab in advanced cancers. The library came from the immunoSEQ multiplex PCR assay. TCRdb stores this immuneACCESS table with in-frame sequences only. Part of the clones is absent; in the studies checked, under half of the shortfall reflects unresolved V genes, and no reason is known for the rest. Within this sample are about 20,000 clones, with 83% of them counted one time only. The ten largest clones capture 20% to 25% of the sample. The specimen comprised CD4+ or CD8+ T cells sorted from blood, sampled in a trial of the OX40 agonist ivuxolimab. Receptors originate from an adult with an advanced solid tumor such as melanoma, head and neck, liver or kidney cancer.

The rearrangement joins TRBV10-1 to TRBJ2-2, with 12 bases fitting TRBD1. With 6 bases clipped from V and 1 base from J, the junction kept 15 bases outside the gene matches. Germline V CDR1 and CDR2: WNHNN, SYGVQD (reference sequence). The CDR3 spans 20 residues. The CDR3: CASSTDRDRGRNQNTGELFF. CDR3 coding DNA: TGCGCCAGCAGCACCGACCGGGACAGGGGGCGTAATCAGAACACCGGGGAGCTGTTTTTT.

The chain combines TRBV28 with TRBJ1-2; TRBD1 matches at 7 bases. Per germline, CDR1 MDHEN and CDR2 SYDVKM. The CDR3 covers 15 residues. V shed 3 bases and J 4 bases; nucleotides not matched to a gene: 8. CDR3: CASSFRGGAGYGYTF. The CDR3 coding sequence is TGTGCCAGCAGTTTCCGAGGGGGCGCAGGCTATGGCTACACCTTC.

The J gene is TRBJ2-1, the V gene TRBV27; D possibly corresponds to TRBD1 (6 bases). CDR3 size: 15 residues. Trimming removed 5 bases from V and 0 bases from J, with 11 bases in between. Looked up from germline, CDR1 is MNHEY and CDR2 is SMNVEV (reference sequence). CDR3 loop: CASSKGQSSYNEQFF. CDR3 sequence (DNA): TGTGCCAGCAGTAAAGGACAGAGCTCCTACAATGAGCAGTTCTTC.